Following are 21 T cell receptor beta chains from one sample sequenced in a study of T cell responses to AZD1222 COVID-19 vaccine. Only in-frame clones appear in the TCRdb table, and some are missing; sequencing was by immunoSEQ multiplex PCR. In the table there are roughly 51,000 clones, approximately 86% of which are singletons. Sample: peripheral blood, taken 28 days after the second AZD1222 dose. The origin of the receptors is an adult who received the AZD1222 COVID-19 vaccine.

The rearrangement uses TRBV2 and TRBJ2-5, with 11 bases identical to TRBD1. This CDR3 spans 14 amino acids. Germline-derived CDR1 and CDR2 are SNHLY and FYNNEI. After removal of 6 bases from V and 5 bases from J, the junction contained 5 bases not matched to a gene. The CDR3 here is CASRNRTGGETQYF. CDR3 sequence (DNA): TGTGCCAGCAGAAACAGGACAGGGGGCGAGACCCAGTACTTC.

The chain is built from TRBV5-8 and TRBJ2-6, with unresolved D. V lost 5 bases to trimming and J lost 13 bases, with 13 bases between them. Looked up from germline, CDR1 is SGHTS and CDR2 is YDEGEE. This CDR3 is built from 12 residues. CDR3 in amino acids: CASRGLTGVLTF. DNA of the CDR3: TGTGCCAGCAGGGGGTTGACTGGTGTCCTGACTTTC.

The chain recombines TRBV20-1 with TRBJ2-1; 13 positions match TRBD2. The CDR3 consists of 18 residues. CDR1 DFQATT and CDR2 SNEGSKA come from the germline V gene (reference sequence). V lost 3 bases and J lost 0; bases outside the gene matches: 8. CDR3 protein: CSASPGLAGPSSYNEQFF. The CDR3 DNA is TGCAGTGCTAGTCCGGGACTAGCGGGACCCTCCTCCTACAATGAGCAGTTCTTC.

The J gene is TRBJ1-6, the V gene TRBV6-5; D not resolved. The CDR3 sequence is 14 residues long. Trimming shortened V by 2 bases and J by 16 bases, and 18 bases separated the two germline ends. Germline CDR1 and CDR2: MNHEY and SVGAGI. The DNA of the CDR3 is TGTGCCAGCAGTTACCAGGTACCCGGTGAGGAACTCCACTTT. It is translated as CASSYQVPGEELHF.

This sequence joins TRBV4-2 and TRBJ2-1; D might be TRBD2 (8 bases). The germline gives CDR1 LGHNA, CDR2 YNFKEQ. The CDR3 length is 16 residues. V lost 4 bases, J lost 7 bases, and 20 bases lay in between. The CDR3 nucleotides read TGTGCCAGCAGCCCCGGGAGGGGGCGGGAGGTGAATGAGCAGTTCTTC. Its protein product is CASSPGRGREVNEQFF.

The rearrangement joins TRBV28 to TRBJ1-5, with 12 bases that match TRBD1. This CDR3 contains 15 residues. CDR1 is MDHEN and CDR2 is SYDVKM in the germline V gene. The J segment lost 7 bases and the V segment lost 4 bases, leaving 5 bases of the junction unmatched. The CDR3 here is CASSSGQGALQPQHF. The CDR3 region has the DNA TGTGCCAGCAGTTCGGGACAGGGGGCCCTACAGCCCCAGCATTTT.

This rearrangement joins TRBV7-3 to TRBJ2-3; D is unclear. V was trimmed by 3 bases and J by 5 bases, leaving 15 bases between them. CDR1 is SGHTA, CDR2 FQGTGA, per germline. The CDR3 runs 15 residues. Here the CDR3 DNA reads TGTGCCAGCAGCTTGAATCCGGGCTACGTAGATACGCAGTATTTT. Translation gives CASSLNPGYVDTQYF.

CDR3 sequence reads: CASSLALSGAKLFF. The CDR3 coding sequence is TGTGCCAGCAGTTTAGCCCTCTCCGGCGCAAAACTGTTTTTT. The chain carries TRBV28 and TRBJ1-4, with D uncertain. Per germline, CDR1 MDHEN and CDR2 SYDVKM. CDR3 length: 14 residues. V was pared by 2 bases and J by 10 bases, with 14 bases between.

The J gene is TRBJ2-3, the V gene TRBV28; 7 bases agree with TRBD1. Looked up from germline, CDR1 is MDHEN and CDR2 is SYDVKM. After removal of 6 bases from V and 2 bases from J, the junction contained 14 bases not matched to a gene. There are 17 residues in the CDR3. The CDR3: CASRGDRLPISTDTQYF. The CDR3 DNA is TGTGCCAGCAGGGGGGACAGACTTCCCATTTCCACAGATACGCAGTATTTT.

The chain couples TRBV6-5 to TRBJ2-2; no clear D. The CDR3 length is 12 residues. Germline V gene data show CDR1 as MNHEY and CDR2 as SVGAGI. V lost 6 bases to trimming and J lost 1 base, with 3 bases between them. Here the CDR3 DNA reads TGTGCCAGCAGGCTGAACACCGGGGAGCTGTTTTTT. It is translated as CASRLNTGELFF.

The V call is TRBV11-2, the J call TRBJ2-7; D gene ambiguous. The CDR3 runs 12 residues. Per germline, CDR1 SGHAT and CDR2 FQNNGV. V was pared by 2 bases and J by 5 bases, with 7 bases between. CDR3 bases: TGTGCCAGCAGCTTAATAGGTCACGAGCAGTACTTC. Translated, it gives CASSLIGHEQYF.

This clone has only a few counts. The chain combines TRBV14 with TRBJ2-7; 8 bases align to TRBD2. The CDR3 is 16 residues long. CDR1 SGHDN and CDR2 FVKESK come from the germline V gene. V lost 3 bases and J lost 2; bases outside the gene matches: 9. In nucleotides, the CDR3 is TGTGCCAGCAGCCACATGGCGGGGGGCCCTCCCTACGAGCAGTACTTC. This codes for CASSHMAGGPPYEQYF.

The chain is built from TRBV13 and TRBJ2-1; TRBD2 aligns across 14 bases. The CDR3 contains 19 residues. Trimming at V came to 1 base and at J to 12 bases, leaving 17 bases not matched to a gene. Per the germline V gene, CDR1 is PRHDT and CDR2 is FYEKMQ (reference sequence). The CDR3 DNA sequence: TGTGCCAGCAGCTTAGAGAGAATTTCAGGGACTAGCGGGAGTACGGGGCAGTTCTTC. Translation gives CASSLERISGTSGSTGQFF.

This chain uses TRBV2 with TRBJ1-5, with no clear D. CDR3 length equals 14 residues. Trimming shortened V by 8 bases and J by 0 bases, and 11 bases separated the two germline ends. Germline V CDR1 and CDR2: SNHLY, FYNNEI. For the CDR3, the DNA is TGTGCCAGCGACGGGTCCTATAGCAATCAGCCCCAGCATTTT. It translates to CASDGSYSNQPQHF.

The chain has TRBV7-7 and TRBJ2-2; a possible D gene is TRBD1 (6 bases). Trimming shortened V by 0 bases and J by 5 bases, and 10 bases separated the two germline ends. The CDR3 runs to 15 residues. CDR1 and CDR2 from the germline V gene are SSHAT and FNYEAQ (reference sequence). The CDR3 here is CASSLATGSTGELFF. The CDR3 DNA reads TGTGCCAGCAGCTTAGCCACAGGGTCGACCGGGGAGCTGTTTTTT.

The gene calls are TRBV4-1 and TRBJ2-7; 10 nucleotides line up with TRBD2. The CDR3 consists of 16 residues. With 1 base clipped from V and 7 bases from J, the junction kept 10 bases outside the gene matches. Germline V gene lookup returns CDR1 MGHRA and CDR2 YSYEKL. DNA of the CDR3: TGCGCCAGCAGCCAAGTTAGTCTAGCGGGAGACTGGGAGCAGTACTTC. This sequence encodes CASSQVSLAGDWEQYF.

V and J are TRBV6-5 and TRBJ1-2, with a possible D match to TRBD1 (6 bases). Per germline, CDR1 MNHEY and CDR2 SVGAGI. Deletions cut 4 bases from V and 1 base from J, with 16 bases between. The CDR3 runs 16 residues. The CDR3 DNA reads as TGTGCCAGCAGTTCGCTGGGGGCCGGACGTAACTATGGCTACACCTTC. Translated, it gives CASSSLGAGRNYGYTF.

The chain carries TRBV10-2 and TRBJ2-7, with TRBD2 identical over 10 bases. The V segment lost 10 bases and the J segment 4 bases; nucleotides outside the gene matches: 13. The CDR3 has 15 amino acids. In germline, CDR1 is WSHSY, CDR2 SAAADI. CDR3 protein: CATRPSGAGGYEQYF. The CDR3 DNA is TGCGCCACCCGACCATCCGGAGCGGGAGGGTACGAGCAGTACTTC.

The chain is built from TRBV11-2 and TRBJ1-1; 7 bases are shared with TRBD1. V shed 5 bases and J 0 bases; nucleotides not matched to a gene: 9. The V gene's germline CDR1 is SGHAT and CDR2 FQNNGV. The CDR3 extends over 16 amino acids. The CDR3 DNA sequence: TGTGCCAGCAGCCTCAGGACAGGTCCCATGAACACTGAAGCTTTCTTT. As protein: CASSLRTGPMNTEAFF.

The J gene is TRBJ2-2, the V gene TRBV9; 9 bases match TRBD1. V trimming: 0 bases; J trimming: 4 bases; junction bases outside the gene matches: 7. The V gene's germline CDR1 is SGDLS and CDR2 YYNGEE. This CDR3 comprises 17 residues. The CDR3 bases are TGTGCCAGCAGCGTAGGGGGACAGGGCTCGGGCACCGGGGAGCTGTTTTTT. It codes for CASSVGGQGSGTGELFF.

The genes are TRBV19 and TRBJ2-7, with 7 bases that match TRBD1. The junction had 9 bases not matched to a gene; V was cut back by 5 bases and J by 2 bases. Germline values: CDR1 LNHDA, CDR2 SQIVND (reference sequence). The CDR3 extends over 15 amino acids. CDR3 in amino acids: CASSGTRDSTYEQYF. CDR3 sequence (DNA): TGTGCCAGTAGTGGAACCCGGGACAGCACCTACGAGCAGTACTTC.